A selection of T cell receptor beta chains follows, all from one sample in a study of T cells in Graves' hyperthyroidism and ophthalmopathy. TCRdb passed the multiplex PCR reads through MiXCR, listing each CDR3 protein once. The sample shows a few hundred thousand distinct CDR3 sequences, 15% to 20% of them seen only once. Sequenced sample: blood. The source of these receptors is a woman aged 18-29 years with Graves' hyperthyroidism. Both conserved end residues are part of each CDR3. The D gene is left open where the match is weak. Clone size, where shown, is once, few, many, or a class for clones that have expanded.

J	D	V	size	DNA	CDR3
TRBJ2-7	TRBD1	TRBV7-8	many	TGTGCCAGCAGCTTCGTGGACAGGGGTCTCTACGAGCAGTACTTC	CASSFVDRGLYEQYF
TRBJ2-7	TRBD2	TRBV29-1	many	TGCAGCGACCCCGGACTAGCGGGGTTGTACGAGCAGTACTTC	CSDPGLAGLYEQYF
TRBJ1-3	.	TRBV29-1	many	TGCAGCGTTGTGGGCGTCAGCAAAAATGGAAACACCATATATTTT	CSVVGVSKNGNTIYF
TRBJ2-7	.	TRBV2	.	TGTGCCAGCCAACAGTCGGGGAGGGGGCCCTACGAGCAGTACTTC	CASQQSGRGPYEQYF
TRBJ2-2	.	TRBV25-1	many	TGTGCCAGCAGCCACCAGTCGGACACCGGGGAGCTGTTTTTT	CASSHQSDTGELFF
TRBJ1-5	.	TRBV30	once	TGTGCCTGGAGGGGTTTGGGAGTGAATCAGCCCCAGCATTTT	CAWRGLGVNQPQHF
TRBJ1-5	.	TRBV12-3/TRBV12-4	many	TGTGCCAGCCATGGGCAGAGCAATCAGCCCCAGCATTTT	CASHGQSNQPQHF
TRBJ2-2	.	TRBV5-1	.	TGCGCCAGCAGCTTAACTGTTAACACCGGGGAGCTGTTTTTT	CASSLTVNTGELFF
TRBJ2-7	.	TRBV12-3/TRBV12-4	once	TGTGCCAGCACCGACAAAGGAGGGGCCTACGAGCAGTACTTC	CASTDKGGAYEQYF
TRBJ2-2	.	TRBV5-1	many	TGCGCCAGCAGCTTCGGGGAATACACCGGGGAGCTGTTTTTT	CASSFGEYTGELFF
TRBJ1-1	.	TRBV6-2/TRBV6-3	.	TGTGCCAGCAGTTACTCACTGGGGGAGGACACTGAAGCTTTCTTT	CASSYSLGEDTEAFF
TRBJ1-2	.	TRBV6-1	.	TGTGCCAGCAGGATGCGCGGGGGGGCCCACGACCGTAACTATGGCTACACCTTC	CASRMRGGAHDRNYGYTF
TRBJ1-1	.	TRBV7-6	many	TGTGCCAGCAGCACAAGGGCAGGCCCACCTGAAGCTTTCTTT	CASSTRAGPPEAFF
TRBJ2-7	TRBD2	TRBV27	many	TGTGCCAGCAGGAGGACTAGCGGGACCTCCTACGAGCAGTACTTC	CASRRTSGTSYEQYF
TRBJ1-1	.	TRBV2	many	TGTGCCAGCAGTGAAGAACTGATGAACACTGAAGCTTTCTTT	CASSEELMNTEAFF
TRBJ1-1	.	TRBV13	many	TGTGCCAGCAGCTCCGACGGGAATGAAGGGACTGAAGCTTTCTTT	CASSSDGNEGTEAFF
TRBJ1-1	.	TRBV18	many	TGTGCCAGCTCACCAATGGGGGCTTGGGACACTGAAGCTTTCTTT	CASSPMGAWDTEAFF
TRBJ2-7	TRBD1	TRBV20-1	many	TGCAGTGCCCGGACAGGACCCTACGAGCAGTACTTC	CSARTGPYEQYF
TRBJ2-5	.	TRBV14	.	TGTGCCAGCAGCCACCTACAGGGAGGCGAGACCCAGTACTTC	CASSHLQGGETQYF
TRBJ1-2	.	TRBV6-5	.	TGTGCCAGCAGTTACTCAGGAGTGAACTATGGCTACACCTTC	CASSYSGVNYGYTF
TRBJ1-2	TRBD1	TRBV12-3/TRBV12-4	many	TGTGCCAGCAGGGACAGGGGTCCTAACTATGGCTACACCTTC	CASRDRGPNYGYTF
TRBJ1-1	TRBD1	TRBV20-1	many	TGCAGTGCTAGAGACGGACAGGGGGACACTGAAGCTTTCTTT	CSARDGQGDTEAFF
TRBJ1-6	TRBD1	TRBV5-4	.	TGTGCCAGCAGCTACAACACCGGGACAGGGGGGAATAATTCACCCCTCCACTTT	CASSYNTGTGGNNSPLHF
TRBJ1-5	.	TRBV29-1	many	TGCAGCGTTGAAGGGGCCGGCAATCAGCCCCAGCATTTT	CSVEGAGNQPQHF
TRBJ1-1	TRBD1	TRBV18	few	TGTGCCAGCTCACGAACTACAGGGGTCACTGAAGCTTTCTTT	CASSRTTGVTEAFF
TRBJ1-1	.	TRBV29-1	many	TGCAGCGTTGTACCCCGACGGAAGAACACTGAAGCTTTCTTT	CSVVPRRKNTEAFF
TRBJ2-2	.	TRBV28	many	TGTGCCAGCAGCCCTGGGGGATGGGACACCGGGGAGCTGTTTTTT	CASSPGGWDTGELFF
TRBJ1-2	.	TRBV29-1	many	TGCAGCGTTGAAGAATCGGGGTCAGGCCACACCTTC	CSVEESGSGHTF
TRBJ2-7	.	TRBV19	.	TGTGCCAGTACTATAAAGACAACCTCCCTCTCCTACGAGCAGTACTTC	CASTIKTTSLSYEQYF
TRBJ1-5	.	TRBV19	many	TGTGCCAGTAGTGCGCACAATCAGCCCCAGCATTTT	CASSAHNQPQHF
TRBJ2-5	.	TRBV20-1	few	TGCAGTGCTAGAGATGTGCGGGGAGCCCCCCAAGAGACCCAGTACTTC	CSARDVRGAPQETQYF
TRBJ2-7	TRBD1	TRBV11-3	many	TGTGCCAGCAGCTCGCCACCCGGGACAGCCGGAACCTACGAGCAGTACTTC	CASSSPPGTAGTYEQYF
TRBJ2-7	TRBD1	TRBV3-1	many	TGTGCCAGCAGCCTTGGACAGGGTACCTACGAGCAGTACTTC	CASSLGQGTYEQYF
TRBJ2-7	TRBD1	TRBV7-8	many	TGTGCCAGCAGCTTAGATGTGACAGGGGCTGGGTACGAGCAGTACTTC	CASSLDVTGAGYEQYF
TRBJ2-7	.	TRBV28	many	TGTGCCAGCAGTTTATGGGCTTCGTTCCCGGGTACCTACGAGCAGTACTTC	CASSLWASFPGTYEQYF
TRBJ1-1	.	TRBV9	many	TGTGCCAGCAGCGTCCTCCTAAGTAGCACTGAAGCTTTCTTT	CASSVLLSSTEAFF
TRBJ1-5	.	TRBV7-2	many	TGTGCCAGCAGCTTATGGGGCGGGGGCAATCAGCCCCAGCATTTT	CASSLWGGGNQPQHF
TRBJ2-7	.	TRBV5-1	many	TGCGCCAGCAGCTCCGACACAGGGAACGAGCAGTACTTC	CASSSDTGNEQYF
TRBJ2-5	TRBD2	TRBV7-6	many	TGTGCCAGCAGCTCCCGGACGACTAGCGGGGTGCAAGAGACCCAGTACTTC	CASSSRTTSGVQETQYF
TRBJ1-6	.	TRBV9	.	TGTGCCAGCAGCGAGGGGGAGTTTCCGGGAACACCCCTCCACTTT	CASSEGEFPGTPLHF
TRBJ1-2	.	TRBV19	many	TGTGCCAGTAGTATCTTAGAGGCCTATGGCTACACCTTC	CASSILEAYGYTF
TRBJ2-5	TRBD1	TRBV18	many	TGTGCCAGCTCACCAACACCTTGGACAGGGGCCGGGGAGACCCAGTACTTC	CASSPTPWTGAGETQYF
TRBJ2-6	.	TRBV28	many	TGTGCCAGACCAGCGGGGACAGGATCTTACAGAAGCTCTGGGGCCAACGTCCTGACTTTC	CARPAGTGSYRSSGANVLTF
TRBJ2-5	TRBD2	TRBV3-1	.	TGTGCCAGCAGCCCGGGACTAGTGGATCAGGAGACCCAGTACTTC	CASSPGLVDQETQYF
TRBJ2-7	.	TRBV6-1	.	TGTGCCAGCAGGGAGGGGGCGCGTCGGTACGAGCAGTACTTC	CASREGARRYEQYF
TRBJ1-2	TRBD1	TRBV6-5	many	TGTGCCAGCAGACGCCGGGACAGAGATGGCTACACCTTC	CASRRRDRDGYTF
TRBJ1-5	.	TRBV2	.	TGTGCCAGCAGTGTGCGAAGGGACTATCAGCCTCAGCATTTT	CASSVRRDYQPQHF
TRBJ2-5	TRBD2	TRBV6-1	.	TGTGCCAGCACCACCAGCGGGGGGCCCAAGACCCAGTACTTC	CASTTSGGPKTQYF
TRBJ1-5	TRBD1	TRBV28	many	TGTGCCAGCAGTTTCTACGGCAGGGGGAGCAATCAGCCCCAGCATTTT	CASSFYGRGSNQPQHF
TRBJ1-2	.	TRBV6-5	many	TGTGCCAGCAGTTATGCGACAGCTACAAACTATGGCTACACCTTC	CASSYATATNYGYTF
TRBJ2-6	.	TRBV7-9	many	TGTGCCAGCAGCTTAACGGTTGCGGGGGCCAACGTCCTGACTTTC	CASSLTVAGANVLTF
TRBJ1-5	.	TRBV6-4	many	TGTGCCAGCAGACCCCAGAGGGCGGGTTATAGCAATCAGCCCCAGCATTTT	CASRPQRAGYSNQPQHF
TRBJ1-2	.	TRBV13	few	TGTGCCAGCCGGCCAAAAGGGGTTAACTATGGCTACACCTTC	CASRPKGVNYGYTF
TRBJ1-1	TRBD1	TRBV14	few	TGTGCCAGCAGCCAAGCCGGGACAGGGGATCTTTCCACTGAAGCTTTCTTT	CASSQAGTGDLSTEAFF
TRBJ2-5	TRBD2	TRBV10-3	.	TGTGCCATCAACGGCGGGGGGGGACGGGAGACCCAGTACTTC	CAINGGGGRETQYF
TRBJ2-7	.	TRBV4-2	many	TGTGCCAGCAGCCAAGTTCCTGGAAGGGACGAGCAGTACTTC	CASSQVPGRDEQYF
TRBJ1-2	TRBD1	TRBV7-2	many	TGTGCCAGCAGCCCGGGACAGGTCATTAACTATGGCTACACCTTC	CASSPGQVINYGYTF
TRBJ1-3	.	TRBV14	.	TGTGCCAGCAGCCACGGGCCTCCGAGCTCTGGAAACACCATATATTTT	CASSHGPPSSGNTIYF
TRBJ2-5	.	TRBV4-1	many	TGCGCCAGCTCTACCGGCGGGGGCCTCGAGACCCAGTACTTC	CASSTGGGLETQYF